The source of this T cell receptor beta chain is a study of cytomegalovirus exposure and HLA in healthy donors. Overall study findings and caveats: The study listed under 200 cytomegalovirus-associated TCR beta chains.

The CMV serostatus of this donor was not recorded. On this clone: Its matching antigen is unknown. At one boundary the junction diverges from the germline segment, which might be a read error.

The CDR3 spans 15 residues. The germline V gene encodes CDR1 SEHNR and CDR2 FQNEAQ (reference sequence). The primer mix had 60 Vbeta and 13 Jbeta primers. The table came from immunoSEQ multiplex PCR; TCRdb's copy has only in-frame clones and leaves some out. The table lists about 110,000 clones, 70% to 85% of them singletons. The source of this sequence is a human donor in good health. V and J are TRBV7-9 and TRBJ2-1; 8 nucleotides match TRBD2. The sequenced material came from PBMCs. The CDR3 DNA sequence: TGTTCCAGCAGCAGCCCGGGAGCGGGAGCAAGGGAGCAGTTCTTC. This sequence encodes CSSSSPGAGAREQFF.